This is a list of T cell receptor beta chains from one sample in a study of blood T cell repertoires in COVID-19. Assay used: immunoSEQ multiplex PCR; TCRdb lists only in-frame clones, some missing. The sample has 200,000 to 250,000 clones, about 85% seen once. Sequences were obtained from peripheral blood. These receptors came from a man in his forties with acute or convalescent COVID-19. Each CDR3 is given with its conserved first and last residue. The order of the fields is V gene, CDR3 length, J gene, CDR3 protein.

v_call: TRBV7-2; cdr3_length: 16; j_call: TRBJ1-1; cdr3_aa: CASIISGTVMNTEAFF
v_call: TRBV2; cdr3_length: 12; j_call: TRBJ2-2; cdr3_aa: CASTSGTGELFF
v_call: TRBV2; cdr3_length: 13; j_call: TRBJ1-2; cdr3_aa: CASSDGMNYGYTF
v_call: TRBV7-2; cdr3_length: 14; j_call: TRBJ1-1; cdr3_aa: CASKVTGGGTEAFF
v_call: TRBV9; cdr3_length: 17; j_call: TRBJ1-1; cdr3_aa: CASSPPGGGSMNTEAFF
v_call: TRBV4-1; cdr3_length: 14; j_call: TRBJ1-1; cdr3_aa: CASSQEATNTEAFF
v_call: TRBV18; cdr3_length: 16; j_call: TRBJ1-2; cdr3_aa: CASSPPERGKGYGYTF
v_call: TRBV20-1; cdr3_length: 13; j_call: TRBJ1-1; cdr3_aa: CSASPQGATEAFF
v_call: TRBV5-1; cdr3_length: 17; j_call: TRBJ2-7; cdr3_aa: CASSFLAGKPFSYEQYF
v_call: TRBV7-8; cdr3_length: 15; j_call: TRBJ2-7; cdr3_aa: CASSLGTGESYEQYF
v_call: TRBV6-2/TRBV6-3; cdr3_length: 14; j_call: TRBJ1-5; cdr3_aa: CASSWDSGNQPQHF
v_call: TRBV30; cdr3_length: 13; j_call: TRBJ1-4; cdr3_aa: CAWSRPEREKLFF
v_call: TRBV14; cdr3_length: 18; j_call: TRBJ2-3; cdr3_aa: CASSTGLAGGPRTDTQYF
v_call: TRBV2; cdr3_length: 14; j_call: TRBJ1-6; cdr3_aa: CATTMDRAASPLHF
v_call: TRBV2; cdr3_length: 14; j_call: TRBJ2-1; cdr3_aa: CASSDPTRGNEQFF
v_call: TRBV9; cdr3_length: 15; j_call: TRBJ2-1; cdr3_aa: CASTQGGGINNEQFF
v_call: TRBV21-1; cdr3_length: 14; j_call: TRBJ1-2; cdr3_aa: CASSPDRGFYGYTF
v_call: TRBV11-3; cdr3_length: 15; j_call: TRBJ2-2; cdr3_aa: CASSSRTANTGELFF
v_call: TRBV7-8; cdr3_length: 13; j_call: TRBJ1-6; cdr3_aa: CASSPIANSPLHF
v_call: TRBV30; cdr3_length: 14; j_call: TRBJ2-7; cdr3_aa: CASGRASGYYEQYF
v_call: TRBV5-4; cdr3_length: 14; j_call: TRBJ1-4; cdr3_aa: CASSHRDRNEKLFF
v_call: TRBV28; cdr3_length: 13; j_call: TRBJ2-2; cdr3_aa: CASSVGDTGELFF
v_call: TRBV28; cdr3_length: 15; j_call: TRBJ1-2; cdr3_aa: CASRSIKTTLYGYTF
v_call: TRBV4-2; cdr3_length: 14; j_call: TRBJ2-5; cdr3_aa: CASSQDGQSETQYF